Listed below are T cell receptor beta chains from one sample, sequenced in a study of shared clonotypes between healthy human individuals. Assay used: immunoSEQ multiplex PCR; TCRdb lists only in-frame clones, some missing. The sample shows about 2 million clones, just under 95% of them seen only once. Sequenced material: naive CD8+ T cells sorted from blood. Every receptor here comes from a man in his late teens or twenties in good health. The CDR3 runs from the conserved cysteine through the conserved F or W. The D gene is left open where the match is weak. Some rows mark clone size as missing; the rest say once, few, many or name a class of expanded clone.

j_gene: TRBJ1-1
v_gene: TRBV6-5
abundance: -
d_gene: -
CDR3nt: TGTGCCAGCAGTTACTCGGGGGCGCGCACTGAAGCTTTCTTT
CDR3aa: CASSYSGARTEAFF

j_gene: TRBJ2-3
v_gene: TRBV5-1
abundance: -
d_gene: -
CDR3nt: TGCGCCAGCAGCTTGCGAGGGGCGTGGACAGATACGCAGTATTTT
CDR3aa: CASSLRGAWTDTQYF

j_gene: TRBJ2-7
v_gene: TRBV9
abundance: -
d_gene: TRBD2
CDR3nt: TGTGCCAGCACATCAGGCCTTCTAGCGGGAGATCGTAGCTCCTACGAGCAGTACTTC
CDR3aa: CASTSGLLAGDRSSYEQYF

j_gene: TRBJ2-7
v_gene: TRBV5-1
abundance: -
d_gene: TRBD1
CDR3nt: TGCGCCAGCAGCTTGGCAGGGAGTGGACAGGGGGTGTACGAGCAGTACTTC
CDR3aa: CASSLAGSGQGVYEQYF

j_gene: TRBJ2-7
v_gene: TRBV27
abundance: -
d_gene: -
CDR3nt: TGTGCCAGCAGGGGTCCCGGTTCAGTCTACGAGCAGTACTTC
CDR3aa: CASRGPGSVYEQYF

j_gene: TRBJ2-5
v_gene: TRBV9
abundance: -
d_gene: -
CDR3nt: TGTGCCAGCAGCGGGGAGGAGGGGGGAGAGACCCAGTACTTC
CDR3aa: CASSGEEGGETQYF

j_gene: TRBJ1-3
v_gene: TRBV6-1
abundance: -
d_gene: -
CDR3nt: TGTGCCAGCAGTGACGCAGGGGCCGGAAACACCATATATTTT
CDR3aa: CASSDAGAGNTIYF

j_gene: TRBJ1-2
v_gene: TRBV30
abundance: -
d_gene: -
CDR3nt: TGTGCCGCGGCAGGGCATGGCTACACCTTC
CDR3aa: CAAAGHGYTF

j_gene: TRBJ1-6
v_gene: TRBV5-1
abundance: -
d_gene: -
CDR3nt: TGCGCCAGCAGCTTGGGGGAGGGGAGTAATTCACCCCTCCACTTT
CDR3aa: CASSLGEGSNSPLHF

j_gene: TRBJ2-7
v_gene: TRBV29-1
abundance: -
d_gene: TRBD1
CDR3nt: TGCAGCGTTGAAGATCCAGGACAGGCCTCCTACGAGCAGTACTTC
CDR3aa: CSVEDPGQASYEQYF

j_gene: TRBJ2-1
v_gene: TRBV11-2
abundance: once
d_gene: TRBD2
CDR3nt: TGTGCCAGCAGCTCGGGACTAGCGGTCTACAATGAGCAGTTCTTC
CDR3aa: CASSSGLAVYNEQFF

j_gene: TRBJ2-5
v_gene: TRBV28
abundance: -
d_gene: TRBD2
CDR3nt: TGTGCCAGCAGTTTCCAGGGAGGGGAGACCCAGTACTTC
CDR3aa: CASSFQGGETQYF

j_gene: TRBJ2-3
v_gene: TRBV4-1
abundance: -
d_gene: -
CDR3nt: TGCGCCAGCAGCCATAAACAGGGTGCAGATACGCAGTATTTT
CDR3aa: CASSHKQGADTQYF

j_gene: TRBJ2-7
v_gene: TRBV9
abundance: -
d_gene: -
CDR3nt: TGTGCCAGCAGCGTAGATGGATTTTCCTACGAGCAGTACTTC
CDR3aa: CASSVDGFSYEQYF

j_gene: TRBJ2-5
v_gene: TRBV7-3
abundance: once
d_gene: -
CDR3nt: TGTGCCAGCAGCTTAGGGCCCGGGGAGACCCAGTACTTC
CDR3aa: CASSLGPGETQYF

j_gene: TRBJ2-4
v_gene: TRBV4-1
abundance: -
d_gene: TRBD1
CDR3nt: TGCGCCAGCAGCCAACGACAGGGGGAGATTCAGTACTTC
CDR3aa: CASSQRQGEIQYF

j_gene: TRBJ2-7
v_gene: TRBV5-6
abundance: once
d_gene: TRBD1
CDR3nt: TGTGCCAGCAGCGACCGGGACAGGGGCCACTACGAGCAGTACTTC
CDR3aa: CASSDRDRGHYEQYF

j_gene: TRBJ2-3
v_gene: TRBV9
abundance: -
d_gene: TRBD2
CDR3nt: TGTGCCAGCAGCGGCGGCGGGGGAACTAACACAGATACGCAGTATTTT
CDR3aa: CASSGGGGTNTDTQYF

j_gene: TRBJ2-7
v_gene: TRBV29-1
abundance: -
d_gene: -
CDR3nt: TGCAGCGTTGAGGACAGTTCCTACGAGCAGTACTTC
CDR3aa: CSVEDSSYEQYF

j_gene: TRBJ2-3
v_gene: TRBV9
abundance: -
d_gene: -
CDR3nt: TGTGCCAGCAGCGCAGAGGGGGATACGCAGTATTTT
CDR3aa: CASSAEGDTQYF

j_gene: TRBJ1-1
v_gene: TRBV11-2
abundance: once
d_gene: TRBD1
CDR3nt: TGTGCCAGCAGCTTAGGTATACAGGGGTACACTGAAGCTTTCTTT
CDR3aa: CASSLGIQGYTEAFF

j_gene: TRBJ1-5
v_gene: TRBV4-1
abundance: -
d_gene: -
CDR3nt: TGCGCCAGCAGCCCGACCGTCGGGGGCGAGGGGCCCCAGCATTTT
CDR3aa: CASSPTVGGEGPQHF

j_gene: TRBJ2-7
v_gene: TRBV19
abundance: -
d_gene: TRBD1
CDR3nt: TGTGCCAGTAGCATGGACAGGGGAAAAAGCGAGCAGTACTTC
CDR3aa: CASSMDRGKSEQYF

j_gene: TRBJ2-7
v_gene: TRBV5-6
abundance: -
d_gene: -
CDR3nt: TGTGCCAGCAGCTTGGGGCTGACGTACGAGCAGTACTTC
CDR3aa: CASSLGLTYEQYF

j_gene: TRBJ2-3
v_gene: TRBV6-5
abundance: -
d_gene: -
CDR3nt: TGTGCCAGCAGTACCACGATGGATACGCAGTATTTT
CDR3aa: CASSTTMDTQYF

j_gene: TRBJ1-2
v_gene: TRBV5-4
abundance: -
d_gene: -
CDR3nt: TGTGCCAGCAGCTTGGTTGGAGGGGCCGTAGGCTACACCTTC
CDR3aa: CASSLVGGAVGYTF

j_gene: TRBJ2-1
v_gene: TRBV6-6
abundance: -
d_gene: -
CDR3nt: TGTGCCAGCAGCATAGGGGGACCTCCCCAGTTCTTC
CDR3aa: CASSIGGPPQFF

j_gene: TRBJ2-7
v_gene: TRBV6-5
abundance: -
d_gene: TRBD2
CDR3nt: TGTGCCAGCAGTGCGGGACTAGCGATCTACGAGCAGTACTTC
CDR3aa: CASSAGLAIYEQYF

j_gene: TRBJ1-4
v_gene: TRBV2
abundance: -
d_gene: -
CDR3nt: TGTGCCAGCAGTGAAGCCCCTCAAGCTAACAGTGCAACTAATGAAAAACTGTTTTTT
CDR3aa: CASSEAPQANSATNEKLFF

j_gene: TRBJ2-7
v_gene: TRBV10-3
abundance: -
d_gene: -
CDR3nt: TGTGCCATCAACACAGGGAGCGACGAGCAGTACTTC
CDR3aa: CAINTGSDEQYF

j_gene: TRBJ2-3
v_gene: TRBV28
abundance: -
d_gene: -
CDR3nt: TGTGCCAGCAGTTCCCCGGGGGTCACAGATACGCAGTATTTT
CDR3aa: CASSSPGVTDTQYF

j_gene: TRBJ2-1
v_gene: TRBV2
abundance: -
d_gene: TRBD2
CDR3nt: TGTGCCAGCTTTAAGGGACTAGCGGAGTCCAATGAGCAGTTCTTC
CDR3aa: CASFKGLAESNEQFF

j_gene: TRBJ2-7
v_gene: TRBV27
abundance: -
d_gene: TRBD1
CDR3nt: TGTGCCAGCAGTTTATCGAAGGGGACAGGGTTGGAGGAGCAGTACTTC
CDR3aa: CASSLSKGTGLEEQYF

j_gene: TRBJ1-2
v_gene: TRBV7-9
abundance: few
d_gene: -
CDR3nt: TGTGCCAGCAGCCGTATTGGACACACTAACTATGGCTACACCTTC
CDR3aa: CASSRIGHTNYGYTF

j_gene: TRBJ1-2
v_gene: TRBV6-1
abundance: -
d_gene: -
CDR3nt: TGTGCCAGCAGCTTGACAGTTATTGCTGGCTACACCTTC
CDR3aa: CASSLTVIAGYTF

j_gene: TRBJ1-2
v_gene: TRBV30
abundance: once
d_gene: -
CDR3nt: TGTGCCTGGAGTTCCGGGGGCCACTATGGCTACACCTTC
CDR3aa: CAWSSGGHYGYTF

j_gene: TRBJ2-5
v_gene: TRBV7-9
abundance: -
d_gene: TRBD1
CDR3nt: TGTGCCAGCAGCTCCAGACAGGGGGAGACCCAGTACTTC
CDR3aa: CASSSRQGETQYF

j_gene: TRBJ2-7
v_gene: TRBV5-6
abundance: -
d_gene: TRBD1
CDR3nt: TGTGCCAGCAGCCATGGGACAGGGTCCAGCTTCTACGAGCAGTACTTC
CDR3aa: CASSHGTGSSFYEQYF

j_gene: TRBJ2-7
v_gene: TRBV11-2
abundance: -
d_gene: TRBD1
CDR3nt: TGTGCCAGCAGCTTTTCGACAGGGGGCTACGAGCAGTACTTC
CDR3aa: CASSFSTGGYEQYF

j_gene: TRBJ2-2
v_gene: TRBV6-6
abundance: -
d_gene: -
CDR3nt: TGTGCCAGCAGTTACCTAGCGAACACCGGGGAGCTGTTTTTT
CDR3aa: CASSYLANTGELFF

j_gene: TRBJ2-1
v_gene: TRBV6-5
abundance: few
d_gene: -
CDR3nt: TGTGCCAGCAGTTACTCTAGGGATGAGCAGTTCTTC
CDR3aa: CASSYSRDEQFF

j_gene: TRBJ1-2
v_gene: TRBV30
abundance: -
d_gene: TRBD1
CDR3nt: TGTGCCTGGAGTGTAATACAGGGGGCGTTTGGCTACACCTTC
CDR3aa: CAWSVIQGAFGYTF

j_gene: TRBJ2-5
v_gene: TRBV28
abundance: -
d_gene: TRBD1
CDR3nt: TGTGCCAGCATCCCTCGGGGACAGGGTAACCAAGAGACCCAGTACTTC
CDR3aa: CASIPRGQGNQETQYF

j_gene: TRBJ1-6
v_gene: TRBV27
abundance: -
d_gene: -
CDR3nt: TGTGCCAGCAGTTTACTTGGTGTTCAAAGCTCCTATAATTCACCCCTCCACTTT
CDR3aa: CASSLLGVQSSYNSPLHF

j_gene: TRBJ2-7
v_gene: TRBV5-6
abundance: -
d_gene: TRBD1
CDR3nt: TGTGCCAGCAGCTTATGGGGCACAGGGGGAGGCTCCTACGAGCAGTACTTC
CDR3aa: CASSLWGTGGGSYEQYF

j_gene: TRBJ1-5
v_gene: TRBV9
abundance: -
d_gene: -
CDR3nt: TGTGCCAGCAGCGGAGGGGATAGCAATCAGCCCCAGCATTTT
CDR3aa: CASSGGDSNQPQHF

j_gene: TRBJ2-7
v_gene: TRBV4-1
abundance: once
d_gene: -
CDR3nt: TGCGCCAGCAGCCCTACAGGGTACTCCTACGAGCAGTACTTC
CDR3aa: CASSPTGYSYEQYF

j_gene: TRBJ1-6
v_gene: TRBV13
abundance: -
d_gene: -
CDR3nt: TGTGCCAGCAGCTCAACATTTTCACCCCTCCACTTT
CDR3aa: CASSSTFSPLHF

j_gene: TRBJ1-1
v_gene: TRBV2
abundance: -
d_gene: TRBD1
CDR3nt: TGTGCCAGCAGTGACCTACAGGGGAAAGGGACTGAAGCTTTCTTT
CDR3aa: CASSDLQGKGTEAFF

j_gene: TRBJ1-2
v_gene: TRBV11-3
abundance: -
d_gene: -
CDR3nt: TGTGCCCGCCCGATTAATGATCAGCGACGTTCAGGTGGCTACACCTTC
CDR3aa: CARPINDQRRSGGYTF